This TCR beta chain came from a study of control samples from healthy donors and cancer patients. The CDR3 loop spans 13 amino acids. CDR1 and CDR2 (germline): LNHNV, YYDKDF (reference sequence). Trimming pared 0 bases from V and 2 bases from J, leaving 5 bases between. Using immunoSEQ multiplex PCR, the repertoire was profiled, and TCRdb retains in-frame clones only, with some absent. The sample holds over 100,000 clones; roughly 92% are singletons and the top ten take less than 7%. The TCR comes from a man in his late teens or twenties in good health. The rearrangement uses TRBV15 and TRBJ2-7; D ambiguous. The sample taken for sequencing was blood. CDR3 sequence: CATSRDFAYEQYF. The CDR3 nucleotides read TGTGCCACCAGCAGAGATTTCGCCTACGAGCAGTACTTC. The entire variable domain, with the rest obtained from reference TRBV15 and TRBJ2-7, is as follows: DAMVIQNPRYQVTQFGKPVTLSCSQTLNHNVMYWYQQKSSQAPKLLFHYYDKDFNNEADTPDNFQSRRPNTSFCFLDIRSPGLGDTAMYLCATSRDFAYEQYFGPGTRLTVT.